Following are 25 T cell receptor beta chains from one sample sequenced in a study of technical replicates of blood from a few donors. Clones were read by immunoSEQ multiplex PCR, and TCRdb kept only the in-frame ones, dropping some. The sample shows 65,000 to 75,000 clones, approximately 83% of them seen only once. Sequences were obtained from PBMCs. These receptors were taken from a human donor in good health. Some clones in this sample may be carry-over from other donors' samples.

The CDR3: CASSYAALATDTQYF. As DNA, the CDR3 is TGTGCCAGCAGTTACGCCGCACTAGCGACAGATACGCAGTATTTT. This chain links TRBV6-6 with TRBJ2-3; 7 bases fit TRBD2. Trimming took 2 bases from V and 3 from J; bases not matched to a gene: 5. The CDR3 loop spans 15 amino acids. Germline CDR1 reads MNHNY; CDR2 reads SVGAGI (reference sequence).

J is TRBJ2-5 and V is TRBV7-9, with 11 nucleotides matching TRBD2. CDR3 length: 17 amino acids. Trimming cost V 4 bases and J 1 base; bases outside gene matches: 8. Germline V lookup: CDR1 SEHNR, CDR2 FQNEAQ (reference sequence). In nucleotides, the CDR3 is TGTGCCAGCAGCTCCAAAACCGGGACTAGCGGCCAAGAGACCCAGTACTTC. Protein: CASSSKTGTSGQETQYF. Using reference TRBV7-9 and TRBJ2-5 for the parts outside the CDR3, the full variable domain is DTGVSQNPRHKITKRGQNVTFRCDPISEHNRLYWYRQTLGQGPEFLTYFQNEAQLEKSRLLSDRFSAERPKGSFSTLEIQRTEQGDSAMYLCASSSKTGTSGQETQYFGPGTRLLVL.

The table lists this clone with a count of one. The chain combines TRBV11-2 with TRBJ2-3, with 7 bases fitting TRBD2. The CDR3 extends over 16 amino acids. Germline V gives CDR1 SGHAT, CDR2 FQNNGV. V was clipped by 1 base and J by 2 bases; unmatched bases: 6. The CDR3 DNA reads as TGTGCCAGCAGCTTAGTCACGGGACTAACCACAGATACGCAGTATTTT. The encoded protein is CASSLVTGLTTDTQYF.

This chain uses TRBV4-3 with TRBJ1-4, with D unclear. Trimming took 4 bases from V and 0 from J, leaving 12 bases between them. The CDR3 is 16 residues long. Germline V gene sequence: CDR1 LGHNA, CDR2 YSLEER. The CDR3 nucleotides read TGCGCCAGCAGCCCTGAGACACCGGCAACTAATGAAAAACTGTTTTTT. It yields the protein CASSPETPATNEKLFF.

The rearrangement joins TRBV2 to TRBJ1-2; 7 bases match TRBD1. The CDR3 runs to 13 residues. Germline assignment: CDR1 SNHLY and CDR2 FYNNEI. V dropped 11 bases and J dropped 4; count of bases not matched to a gene: 10. This CDR3 reads CAGRLRTGYGYTF. CDR3 DNA sequence: TGTGCCGGCCGTCTTAGGACAGGCTATGGCTACACCTTC.

This chain links TRBV6-5 with TRBJ1-6; no reliable D call. Trimming took off 5 bases at V and 12 bases at J, with 17 bases between the two ends. Germline V gives CDR1 MNHEY, CDR2 SVGAGI. This CDR3 region has 14 residues. In DNA, the CDR3 is TGTGCCAGCAGTCAAACTCCGGTCCTTCAACCCCTCCACTTT. Amino acids: CASSQTPVLQPLHF.

The chain joins TRBV6-4 to TRBJ2-1; 7 bases are shared with TRBD2. Looked up from germline, CDR1 is MRHNA and CDR2 is SNTAGT. The junction had 8 bases not matched to a gene; V was cut back by 6 bases and J by 0 bases. This CDR3 spans 16 amino acids. The CDR3 nucleotides are TGTGCCAGCAGCGTGACTAGCTCGAGCTCCTACAATGAGCAGTTCTTC. Translation gives CASSVTSSSSYNEQFF.

V is TRBV13 and J is TRBJ1-1; the match to TRBD1 covers 9 bases. The CDR3 runs to 14 residues. Germline CDR1 is PRHDT and CDR2 is FYEKMQ (reference sequence). Losses at the gene ends were 4 bases for V and 5 bases for J; bases not matched to a gene: 5. The CDR3 spells CASSSPDRGTEAFF. In DNA, the CDR3 is TGTGCCAGCAGCTCACCTGACAGGGGGACTGAAGCTTTCTTT.

This clone was seen just once. This chain connects TRBV7-3 to TRBJ2-1, with 8 bases that match TRBD2. Trimming took 2 bases from V and 5 from J; bases not matched to a gene: 14. The CDR3 sequence is 18 residues long. Germline V gene data show CDR1 as SGHTA and CDR2 as FQGTGA. CDR3 sequence (DNA): TGTGCCAGCAGCTTAGGGGGGTTAGCGGGATGGTGGGACAATGAGCAGTTCTTC. Its protein is CASSLGGLAGWWDNEQFF.

CDR3 sequence: CASKLKDLGGYTF. Written as DNA, the CDR3 is TGTGCCAGCAAACTCAAGGACTTGGGCGGCTACACCTTC. This rearrangement joins TRBV2 to TRBJ1-2; D remains unclear. Germline CDR1 and CDR2: SNHLY and FYNNEI. This CDR3 has 13 amino acids. Deletions cut 7 bases from V and 8 bases from J, with 17 bases between.

The chain links TRBV5-4 to TRBJ2-5; a weak D match, TRBD1 (6 bases). With 4 bases removed from V and 9 bases from J, the gap between germline ends came to 19 bases. Germline values: CDR1 SGHNT, CDR2 YYREEE (reference sequence). The CDR3 runs 14 residues. The DNA for the CDR3 is TGTGCCAGCAGCACTCTCGCACAGGGCCAGGCCCAGTACTTC. It codes for CASSTLAQGQAQYF.

The chain employs TRBV5-4 and TRBJ1-2, with TRBD1 as a possible D gene (5 bases). Germline V gene lookup returns CDR1 SGHNT and CDR2 YYREEE (reference sequence). The V end lost 2 bases, the J end lost 4 bases, and 18 bases lay between the germline ends. This CDR3 comprises 16 residues. CDR3 protein: CASSFGGGELIYGYTF. The CDR3 coding sequence is TGTGCCAGCAGCTTCGGTGGAGGGGAACTTATCTATGGCTACACCTTC.

This chain links TRBV7-2 with TRBJ2-2; D is undetermined. V was shortened by 4 bases and J by 5 bases, with 8 bases between the two germline ends. Germline loops: CDR1 SGHTA, CDR2 FQGNSA. This CDR3 contains 13 residues. CDR3 sequence (DNA): TGTGCCAGCAGCTCCTACGGTACCGGGGAGCTGTTTTTT. Its protein is CASSSYGTGELFF.

This clone was counted a few times. This chain joins TRBV7-9 and TRBJ1-1; a weak D match, TRBD1 (6 bases). This CDR3 comprises 15 residues. Germline V gives CDR1 SEHNR, CDR2 FQNEAQ (reference sequence). Trimming removed 4 bases from V and 4 bases from J, with 16 bases in between. The CDR3 DNA sequence: TGTGCCAGCAGCTCCCCCACAGGGAGCGGCACTGAAGCTTTCTTT. Its protein product is CASSSPTGSGTEAFF. The full variable domain, its missing parts supplied by reference TRBV7-9 and TRBJ1-1, is DTGVSQNPRHKITKRGQNVTFRCDPISEHNRLYWYRQTLGQGPEFLTYFQNEAQLEKSRLLSDRFSAERPKGSFSTLEIQRTEQGDSAMYLCASSSPTGSGTEAFFGQGTRLTVV.

The V call is TRBV4-3, the J call TRBJ1-2, with D tentatively TRBD1 (5 bases). Looked up from germline, CDR1 is LGHNA and CDR2 is YSLEER. The CDR3 loop spans 13 amino acids. V lost 0 bases, J lost 8 bases, and 10 bases lay in between. CDR3 amino acids: CASSQDRGDGYTF. The CDR3 DNA follows: TGCGCCAGCAGCCAAGATAGGGGTGACGGCTACACCTTC.

The V call is TRBV2, the J call TRBJ2-3, with D perhaps TRBD1 (6 bases). The germline V and J ends were trimmed by 6 bases and 5 bases, with 9 bases remaining between them. The CDR3 consists of 12 residues. Looked up from germline, CDR1 is SNHLY and CDR2 is FYNNEI. The CDR3: CASRVGGDTQYF. The CDR3 nucleotides are TGTGCCAGCAGGGTAGGGGGAGATACGCAGTATTTT. Full variable domain (outside the CDR3, taken from reference TRBV2 and TRBJ2-3): EPEVTQTPSHQVTQMGQEVILRCVPISNHLYFYWYRQILGQKVEFLVSFYNNEISEKSEIFDDQFSVERPDGSNFTLKIRSTKLEDSAMYFCASRVGGDTQYFGPGTRLTVL.

The V gene is TRBV7-9, the J gene TRBJ1-6, with unresolved D. The V and J ends lost 5 bases and 14 bases respectively, with 16 bases between them. Germline loops: CDR1 SEHNR, CDR2 FQNEAQ (reference sequence). The CDR3 is made up of 13 amino acids. CDR3 loop: CASSPRGGLALHF. The CDR3 DNA reads as TGTGCCAGCAGCCCGAGAGGTGGTCTGGCCCTCCACTTT. Using reference TRBV7-9 and TRBJ1-6 for the parts outside the CDR3, the full variable domain is DTGVSQNPRHKITKRGQNVTFRCDPISEHNRLYWYRQTLGQGPEFLTYFQNEAQLEKSRLLSDRFSAERPKGSFSTLEIQRTEQGDSAMYLCASSPRGGLALHFGNGTRLTVT.

CDR3 sequence: CASSERQGVFYEQYF. CDR3 DNA: TGTGCCAGCAGTGAACGCCAGGGTGTTTTCTACGAGCAGTACTTC. The V call is TRBV2, the J call TRBJ2-7; a possible D gene is TRBD1 (5 bases). This CDR3 comprises 15 residues. Trimming took 2 bases from V and 3 from J, leaving 14 bases between them. CDR1 and CDR2 from the germline V gene are SNHLY and FYNNEI.

The CDR3 here is CASSSGGAGYEQFF. The CDR3 DNA reads TGCGCCAGCAGCTCTGGGGGGGCTGGCTATGAGCAGTTCTTC. The chain joins TRBV5-1 to TRBJ2-1, with D maybe TRBD2 (7 bases). V dropped 3 bases and J dropped 8 bases, with 15 bases sitting between them. This CDR3 has 14 residues. CDR1 and CDR2 from the germline V gene are SGHRS and YFSETQ.

Only one count was recorded for this clone. V is TRBV19 and J is TRBJ1-2; a possible D gene is TRBD1 (6 bases). Deletions cut 4 bases from V and 5 bases from J, with 11 bases between. CDR1 LNHDA and CDR2 SQIVND come from the germline V gene (reference sequence). There are 13 residues in the CDR3. The CDR3 bases are TGTGCCAGTAGTACAGGGACAACTTATGGCTACACCTTC. It specifies CASSTGTTYGYTF.

The rearrangement joins TRBV5-6 to TRBJ1-1; D uncertain. This CDR3 contains 13 residues. From germline, CDR1 is SGHDT and CDR2 YYEEEE. Trimming removed 5 bases from V and 1 base from J, with 9 bases in between. The CDR3 nucleotides read TGTGCCAGCAGTAGACAATCGAACACTGAAGCTTTCTTT. This encodes CASSRQSNTEAFF.

V usage is TRBV21-1 and J usage is TRBJ2-5; the D call of TRBD1 is as the table states it, not checked on the DNA. TRBV21-1 is assigned pseudogene status. The CDR3 spans 16 residues. The CDR3 sequence is CASSKGSAGGQETQYF. Written as DNA, the CDR3 is TGTGCCAGCAGCAAAGGGTCGGCAGGGGGGCAAGAGACCCAGTACTTC.

CDR3 DNA: TGTGCCAGCAGCCCGCAGGGGGCGGGGGCGGGCGATGAGCAGTTCTTC. Translating it yields CASSPQGAGAGDEQFF. The V call is TRBV7-2, the J call TRBJ2-1, with D possibly being TRBD1 (8 bases). The CDR3 contains 16 residues. Trimming shortened V by 5 bases and J by 8 bases, and 22 bases separated the two germline ends. Germline V gives CDR1 SGHTA, CDR2 FQGNSA.

V gene TRBV7-9 combines with J gene TRBJ2-7, with 7 bases lining up with TRBD1. The CDR3 spans 14 residues. V was pared by 5 bases and J by 4 bases, with 8 bases of the junction left unmatched. CDR1 is SEHNR and CDR2 is FQNEAQ in the germline V gene (reference sequence). The CDR3 bases are TGTGCCAGCAGCCCACCGGGACAGCCGTACGAGCAGTACTTC. This sequence encodes CASSPPGQPYEQYF.

The chain joins TRBV7-7 to TRBJ2-7; no reliable D call. Trimming took off 3 bases at V and 3 bases at J, with 6 bases between the two ends. This CDR3 region has 12 residues. The germline V gene encodes CDR1 SSHAT and CDR2 FNYEAQ (reference sequence). The CDR3 coding sequence is TGTGCCAGCAGCTTTAGTTGCTACGAGCAGTACTTC. Its translation: CASSFSCYEQYF.